This passage covers 23 T cell receptor beta chains from one sample sequenced in a study of long-term antiretroviral therapy in people with HIV (dated by TCRdb to 2021 to 2024). The immunoSEQ hsTCRB v3.0 assay was used at survey level resolution for TRB variable region sequencing. TCRdb mirrors the immuneACCESS table, restricted to in-frame sequences. Some clones are absent from its copies; in checked studies, under half trace to an unresolved V gene, and the reason for the others is unknown. Across this sample there are approximately 6,500 clones, with under 85% seen only once. The ten most abundant clones make up roughly 17% of the sample. The sequencing used unsorted PBMCs, collected 0.9 years before starting antiretroviral therapy. Receptors originate from a man aged 40-49 years with HIV.

The rearrangement uses TRBV7-9 and TRBJ2-2, with 7 bases identical to TRBD2. The germline V gene encodes CDR1 SEHNR and CDR2 FQNEAQ (reference sequence). The CDR3 has 14 amino acids. Unmatched junction bases numbered 1, after V lost 5 bases and J lost 1 base. The CDR3 spells CASSRTRNTGELFF. The CDR3 DNA sequence: TGTGCCAGCAGCCGGACTAGGAACACCGGGGAGCTGTTTTTT.

This chain uses TRBV28 with TRBJ2-7, with D tentatively TRBD2 (6 bases). V shed 5 bases and J shed 3 bases, with 14 bases lying between them. Germline-derived CDR1 and CDR2 are MDHEN and SYDVKM. This CDR3 has 14 amino acids. CDR3 coding DNA: TGTGCCAGCAGTCCCTACGGGGGAGGCTACGAGCAGTACTTC. Protein: CASSPYGGGYEQYF.

This chain uses TRBV4-3 with TRBJ2-7; D might be TRBD1 (6 bases). The V and J ends lost 3 bases and 2 bases respectively, with 17 bases between them. From germline, CDR1 is LGHNA and CDR2 YSLEER. The CDR3 is 16 amino acids. The CDR3: CASSQAFLQGTYEQYF. CDR3 nucleotides: TGCGCCAGCAGCCAGGCGTTTCTTCAGGGGACCTACGAGCAGTACTTC.

V and J are TRBV30 and TRBJ1-1; D gene uncertain. V lost 5 bases and J lost 1, with 8 bases in between. Germline assignment: CDR1 GTSNPN and CDR2 SVGIG (reference sequence). The CDR3 is made up of 12 amino acids. The CDR3 sequence: CAWDLGNTEAFF. The CDR3, as DNA: TGTGCCTGGGATCTAGGGAACACTGAAGCTTTCTTT.

The genes are TRBV11-3 and TRBJ1-2; 9 bases map to TRBD1. The CDR3 covers 16 residues. CDR1 is SGHNT, CDR2 YENEEA, per germline. Trimming at V came to 1 base and at J to 4 bases, leaving 7 bases not matched to a gene. Written as DNA, the CDR3 is TGTGCCAGCAGCTTAGCCGGGACAGGGATGTCCTATGGCTACACCTTC. This gives the protein CASSLAGTGMSYGYTF.

The V call is TRBV29-1, the J call TRBJ2-7; TRBD1 aligns across 11 bases. V lost 6 bases and J lost 0; bases outside the gene matches: 7. The CDR3 is 15 residues long. CDR1 and CDR2 (germline): SQVTM, ANQGSEA. The CDR3 spells CSVIIGQGASYEQYF. The CDR3 coding sequence is TGCAGCGTGATAATTGGACAGGGGGCCTCCTACGAGCAGTACTTC.

This clone was counted a single time. This rearrangement joins TRBV27 to TRBJ1-1; possible D gene TRBD1, 6 bases. The V end lost 0 bases, the J end lost 3 bases, and 17 bases lay between the germline ends. This CDR3 comprises 17 residues. The germline V gene encodes CDR1 MNHEY and CDR2 SMNVEV (reference sequence). As DNA, the CDR3 is TGTGCCAGCAGTTTATCGGCTGGGGGGGCCAGTTACACTGAAGCTTTCTTT. It codes for CASSLSAGGASYTEAFF.

This clone showed up just a few times. This rearrangement joins TRBV28 to TRBJ1-6; D possibly corresponds to TRBD1 (5 bases). The CDR3 spans 15 residues. The germline V gene encodes CDR1 MDHEN and CDR2 SYDVKM. Trimming took 4 bases from V and 8 from J, leaving 15 bases between them. The CDR3: CASSSNRLGDSPLHF. The CDR3 region has the DNA TGTGCCAGCAGTTCAAACCGCTTAGGGGATTCACCCCTCCACTTT.

The CDR3 here is CASSVGDWAYVKQYF. The CDR3 DNA reads TGTGCCAGCAGCGTAGGGGACTGGGCCTACGTAAAGCAGTACTTC. The chain uses TRBV9 and TRBJ2-7, with D perhaps TRBD2 (6 bases). The CDR3 consists of 15 residues. With 0 bases removed from V and 8 bases from J, the gap between germline ends came to 18 bases. Germline CDR1 is SGDLS and CDR2 is YYNGEE. The entire variable domain, with the rest obtained from reference TRBV9 and TRBJ2-7, is as follows: DSGVTQTPKHLITATGQRVTLRCSPRSGDLSVYWYQQSLDQGLQFLIQYYNGEERAKGNILERFSAQQFPDLHSELNLSSLELGDSALYFCASSVGDWAYVKQYFGPGTRLTVT.

The chain uses TRBV27 and TRBJ1-5; possibly TRBD1 for D (5 bases). The germline V and J ends were trimmed by 1 base and 2 bases, with 12 bases remaining between them. From germline, CDR1 is MNHEY and CDR2 SMNVEV (reference sequence). CDR3 length: 16 amino acids. CDR3 loop: CASSLFGGVRNQPQHF. DNA for the CDR3: TGTGCCAGCAGTTTATTCGGGGGGGTCCGCAATCAGCCCCAGCATTTT.

This clone counts as large. V and J are TRBV9 and TRBJ1-1, with 8 bases aligning to TRBD1. Trimming took 10 bases from V and 3 from J; bases not matched to a gene: 14. CDR3 length: 15 residues. Germline V gene lookup returns CDR1 SGDLS and CDR2 YYNGEE. This chain's CDR3 is CAYRSRQGLYTEAFF. In nucleotides, the CDR3 is TGTGCCTACCGATCGAGACAGGGGCTTTACACTGAAGCTTTCTTT.

V and J are TRBV28 and TRBJ2-7, with D tentatively TRBD1 or TRBD2 (5 bases each). The CDR3 spans 15 residues. The germline CDR1 and CDR2 sequences are MDHEN and SYDVKM. The CDR3 nucleotides read TGTGCAACAGCAGTGATGGGAGCAGGGACCTACGAGCAGTACTTC. It yields the protein CATAVMGAGTYEQYF.

The CDR3 loop reads CASSPLTGELFF. CDR3 bases: TGCGCCAGCAGCCCCCTTACCGGGGAGCTGTTTTTT. V and J are TRBV4-3 and TRBJ2-2, with D unresolved. The CDR3 spans 12 residues. The germline CDR1 and CDR2 sequences are LGHNA and YSLEER. V lost 4 bases to trimming and J lost 5 bases, with 5 bases between them.

The chain joins TRBV5-4 to TRBJ2-7; 14 nucleotides agree with TRBD2. V lost 0 bases and J lost 7; bases outside the gene matches: 9. This CDR3 is 17 amino acids long. Looked up from germline, CDR1 is SGHNT and CDR2 is YYREEE (reference sequence). The CDR3 DNA reads TGTGCCAGCAGCTTGGGACTAGCGGGGGGGCCTCGTGAAGAGCAGTACTTC. Encoded protein: CASSLGLAGGPREEQYF.

This clone has just one count. The chain is built from TRBV7-8 and TRBJ2-7; no definite D call. Germline loops: CDR1 SGHVS, CDR2 FQNEAQ. V lost 5 bases to trimming and J lost 5 bases, with 10 bases between them. The CDR3 is made up of 12 amino acids. CDR3 in DNA: TGTGCCAGCAGCCCCTCGATCAACGAGCAGTACTTC. Amino acid sequence: CASSPSINEQYF.

The chain joins TRBV27 to TRBJ1-4, with 7 bases that match TRBD1. Trimming cost V 5 bases and J 6 bases; bases outside gene matches: 6. In germline, CDR1 is MNHEY, CDR2 SMNVEV (reference sequence). This CDR3 has 14 amino acids. In DNA, the CDR3 is TGTGCCAGCAGTCCTACAGGGGAGGATGAAAAACTGTTTTTT. This encodes CASSPTGEDEKLFF.

J is TRBJ1-2 and V is TRBV6-5, with 10 bases matching TRBD1. Germline loops: CDR1 MNHEY, CDR2 SVGAGI. There are 15 residues in the CDR3. The V segment lost 3 bases and the J segment 4 bases; nucleotides outside the gene matches: 5. The CDR3 is CASSYGQGVLYGYTF. The CDR3 nucleotides read TGTGCCAGCAGTTATGGACAGGGGGTCCTCTATGGCTACACCTTC.

The J gene is TRBJ1-2, the V gene TRBV6-1; D call uncertain. The V and J ends lost 7 bases and 3 bases respectively, with 12 bases between them. The CDR3 totals 13 residues. CDR1 MNHNS and CDR2 SASEGT come from the germline V gene. CDR3: CASILGRDYGYTF. As DNA, the CDR3 is TGTGCCAGCATCTTGGGGAGGGACTATGGCTACACCTTC.

This clone was counted between two and nine times. The chain couples TRBV5-6 to TRBJ2-1, with 8 bases aligning to TRBD2. Unmatched junction bases numbered 1, after V lost 1 base and J lost 10 bases. The CDR3 runs to 12 residues. CDR1 and CDR2 (germline): SGHDT, YYEEEE. This CDR3 reads CASSLPSGEQFF. As DNA, the CDR3 is TGTGCCAGCAGCTTGCCTAGCGGGGAGCAGTTCTTC.

V usage is TRBV28 and J usage is TRBJ2-1; D uncertain. CDR3 length equals 13 residues. Germline V CDR1 and CDR2: MDHEN, SYDVKM. Trimming took off 7 bases at V and 6 bases at J, with 13 bases between the two ends. CDR3 nucleotides: TGTGCCAGCAACCAGGCAGTCGGCAATGAGCAGTTCTTC. It is translated as CASNQAVGNEQFF.

This clone occurred once. The rearrangement links TRBV27 to TRBJ1-2; TRBD1 is a possible D gene (6 bases). The V end was cut by 2 bases, the J end by 5 bases, with 12 bases between. This CDR3 contains 14 residues. In germline, CDR1 is MNHEY, CDR2 SMNVEV (reference sequence). The DNA of the CDR3 is TGTGCCAGCAGTTTAGGGCAGGGGATGTATGGCTACACCTTC. Its protein product is CASSLGQGMYGYTF.

The V call is TRBV9, the J call TRBJ2-5; 8 nucleotides match TRBD2. From germline, CDR1 is SGDLS and CDR2 YYNGEE. J was trimmed by 2 bases and V by 0 bases; bases with no gene match: 6. CDR3 length: 16 residues. CDR3 protein: CASSVGLAHNQETQYF. The CDR3 DNA reads as TGTGCCAGCAGCGTAGGACTAGCGCATAATCAAGAGACCCAGTACTTC.

V usage is TRBV11-2 and J usage is TRBJ2-5; D assignment may be TRBD1 or TRBD2 (6 bases each). The V and J ends lost 0 bases and 4 bases respectively, with 15 bases between them. The CDR3 length is 16 residues. Germline CDR1 reads SGHAT; CDR2 reads FQNNGV. CDR3 coding DNA: TGTGCCAGCAGCTTAGAAGGAGGGTGGGGGCGAGAGACCCAGTACTTC. This encodes CASSLEGGWGRETQYF.